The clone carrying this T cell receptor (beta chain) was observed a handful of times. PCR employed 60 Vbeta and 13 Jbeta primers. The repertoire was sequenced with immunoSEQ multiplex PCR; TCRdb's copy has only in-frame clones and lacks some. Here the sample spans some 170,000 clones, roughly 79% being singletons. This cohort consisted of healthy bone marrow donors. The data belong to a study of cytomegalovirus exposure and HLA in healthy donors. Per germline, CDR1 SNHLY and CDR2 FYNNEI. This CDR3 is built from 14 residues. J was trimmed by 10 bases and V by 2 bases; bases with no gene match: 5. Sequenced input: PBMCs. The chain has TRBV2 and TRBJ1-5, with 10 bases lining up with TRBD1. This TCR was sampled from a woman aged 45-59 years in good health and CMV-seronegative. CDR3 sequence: CASSELGQGYPQHF. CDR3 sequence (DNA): TGTGCCAGCAGTGAATTGGGACAGGGGTATCCCCAGCATTTT.